A selection of T cell receptor beta chains follows, all from one sample in a study of blood T cell repertoires in COVID-19. The table came from immunoSEQ multiplex PCR; TCRdb's copy has only in-frame clones and leaves some out. Among around 260,000 clones, about 85% were seen once, and the ten largest hold 3.6%. Sequencing was carried out using peripheral blood. The receptors here all came from a man aged 18 to 29 with active or convalescent COVID-19. The CDR3 runs from the conserved cysteine through the conserved F or W. The order of the fields is J gene, V gene, D gene, clone size, CDR3 protein, CDR3 DNA. D genes are given only for firm matches. Only part of the rows carry a size: once, few, many, or a class if the clone is expanded.

TRBJ1-2,TRBV29-1,.,.,CSVGGNGYTF,TGCAGCGTTGGCGGAAATGGCTACACCTTC
TRBJ2-5,TRBV5-6,.,.,CASSLESAETQYF,TGTGCCAGCAGCTTGGAATCCGCGGAGACCCAGTACTTC
TRBJ2-1,TRBV5-4,.,once,CASSLIGGQFNEQFF,TGTGCCAGCAGCTTGATTGGGGGCCAGTTCAATGAGCAGTTCTTC
TRBJ2-7,TRBV6-6,.,.,CASTREEFHEQYF,TGTGCCAGCACCAGAGAGGAGTTCCACGAGCAGTACTTC
TRBJ2-2,TRBV2,.,.,CASTYTGELFF,TGTGCCAGCACCTACACCGGGGAGCTGTTTTTT
TRBJ2-7,TRBV19,.,.,CASSSPQGPEQYF,TGTGCCAGTAGTTCCCCTCAGGGCCCCGAGCAGTACTTC
TRBJ1-1,TRBV27,.,.,CASSSKNTEAFF,TGTGCCAGCAGTTCCAAGAACACTGAAGCTTTCTTT
TRBJ1-4,TRBV14,.,.,CASSQGEVYEKLFF,TGTGCCAGCAGCCAAGGAGAGGTTTATGAAAAACTGTTTTTT
TRBJ2-7,TRBV27,TRBD1,few,CASSLSTGQEKYF,TGTGCCAGCAGTTTATCGACCGGACAGGAGAAGTACTTC
TRBJ2-2,TRBV4-1,.,.,CASSLSGTGNTGELFF,TGCGCCAGCAGCCTGAGCGGGACAGGGAACACCGGGGAGCTGTTTTTT
TRBJ1-2,TRBV6-5,.,.,CASSRRLQGFYGYTF,TGTGCCAGCAGTCGCCGTCTACAGGGTTTCTATGGCTACACCTTC
TRBJ2-2,TRBV5-6,.,.,CASSLEAGITGELFF,TGTGCCAGCAGCTTGGAAGCAGGGATTACCGGGGAGCTGTTTTTT
TRBJ2-1,TRBV24-1,TRBD2,few,CATSDDSGAGDYNEQFF,TGTGCCACCAGTGACGATAGCGGGGCAGGGGACTACAATGAGCAGTTCTTC
TRBJ2-3,TRBV14,TRBD2,once,CASSPRTSGRFRRADTQYF,TGTGCCAGCAGCCCGCGGACTAGCGGGAGGTTTAGAAGGGCAGATACGCAGTATTTT
TRBJ2-2,TRBV6-1,.,.,CASSKGAGLYTGELFF,TGTGCCAGCAGTAAAGGGGCAGGGCTTTACACCGGGGAGCTGTTTTTT
TRBJ2-7,TRBV3-1/TRBV3-2,.,.,CASSQASEQYF,TGTGCCAGCAGCCAAGCCAGCGAGCAGTACTTC
TRBJ1-3,TRBV3-1/TRBV3-2,.,.,CASSSVNTIYF,TGTGCCAGCAGCTCCGTCAACACCATATATTTT